What follows is one T cell receptor beta chain and its context. Its antigen remains unknown. Here immunoSEQ multiplex PCR was the method, and the copy in TCRdb shows in-frame clones only, minus some. The sample includes about 140,000 clones, 85% to 95% seen only once; the top ten take approximately 0.96%. These data originate in a study of T cell responses to AZD1222 COVID-19 vaccine. There are 12 residues in the CDR3. Looked up from germline, CDR1 is KGHSH and CDR2 is LQKENI. Trimming pared 6 bases from V and 0 bases from J, leaving 5 bases between. Points from the study as a whole: At study baseline, merely five or six AZD1222 recipients were seropositive. The donor group comprised mostly white British people and more females; the analysis possibly underestimated clonal diversity.

This chain uses TRBV18 with TRBJ1-2; no clear D gene. The sequences come from peripheral blood, collected on day 0 of MenACWY control vaccination. The TCR was taken from an adult in good health. CDR3 DNA sequence: TGTGCCAGCTCCAGTACTAACTATGGCTACACCTTC. Encoded protein: CASSSTNYGYTF.